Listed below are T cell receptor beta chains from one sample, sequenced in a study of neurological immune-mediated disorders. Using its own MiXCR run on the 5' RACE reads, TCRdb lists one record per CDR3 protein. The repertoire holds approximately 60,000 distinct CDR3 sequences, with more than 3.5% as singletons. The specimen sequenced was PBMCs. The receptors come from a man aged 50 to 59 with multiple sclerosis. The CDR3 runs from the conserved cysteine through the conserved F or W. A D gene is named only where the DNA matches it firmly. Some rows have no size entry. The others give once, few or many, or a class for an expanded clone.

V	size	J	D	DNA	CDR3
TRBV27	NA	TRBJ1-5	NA	TGTGCCAGCAGCCTGTCCCGACAGAACCAAAATCAGCCCCAGCATTTT	CASSLSRQNQNQPQHF
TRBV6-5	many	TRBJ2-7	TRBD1	TGTGCCAGCAGTTCCTCCGGGACAGTCTCCTACGAGCAGTACTTC	CASSSSGTVSYEQYF
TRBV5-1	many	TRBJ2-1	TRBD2	TGCGCCAGCAGCTTCCTACTAGCGGGGGGCTCCTACAATGAGCAGTTCTTC	CASSFLLAGGSYNEQFF
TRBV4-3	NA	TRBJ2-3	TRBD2	TGCGCCAGCAGCCAAGAGTCCCCCAGCGGGGGAAGCACAGATACGCAGTATTTT	CASSQESPSGGSTDTQYF
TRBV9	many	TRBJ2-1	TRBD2	TGTGCCAGCAGCGTAGGTCTAGCGGGGGCGAGGAATGAGCAGTTCTTC	CASSVGLAGARNEQFF
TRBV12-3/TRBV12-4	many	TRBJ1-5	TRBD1	TGTGCCAGCAGCGGACAGGGGGATGGTCAGCCCCAGCATTTT	CASSGQGDGQPQHF
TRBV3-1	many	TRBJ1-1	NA	TGTGCCAGCAGCCAATATTCTACGTCTGAAGCTTTCTTT	CASSQYSTSEAFF
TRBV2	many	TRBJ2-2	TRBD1	TGTGCCAGCAGTCTGACCGGGACAGGGAACACCGGGGAGCTGTTTTTT	CASSLTGTGNTGELFF
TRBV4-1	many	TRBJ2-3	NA	TGCGCCAGCAGTCCTAGACAGTCTAGCACAGATACGCAGTATTTT	CASSPRQSSTDTQYF
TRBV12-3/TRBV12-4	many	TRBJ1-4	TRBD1	TGTGCCAGCAGCGCAAGACAGGGGGGAGGTGAAAAACTGTTTTTT	CASSARQGGGEKLFF
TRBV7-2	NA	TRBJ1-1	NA	TGTGCCAGCAGCTTAGGAAAGTTGAACACTGAAGCTTTCTTT	CASSLGKLNTEAFF
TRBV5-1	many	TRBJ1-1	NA	TGCGCCAGCAGCTTGGGAAGGGGGTTGAGCACTGAAGCTTTCTTT	CASSLGRGLSTEAFF
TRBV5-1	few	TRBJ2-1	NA	TGCGCCAGCAGCTTGGCACTCGCGGACAATGAGCAGTTCTTC	CASSLALADNEQFF
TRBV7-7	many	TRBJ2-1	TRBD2	TGTGCTAGCAGCTTTAACCCGCCGGGCCTTAGCGGGAATGAGCAGTTCTTC	CASSFNPPGLSGNEQFF
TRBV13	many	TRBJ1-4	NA	TGTGCCAGCAGCCGGGGGGGTACTAATGAAAAACTGTTTTTT	CASSRGGTNEKLFF
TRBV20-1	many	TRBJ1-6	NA	TGCAGTGCTAGTAACAGGGACCCTAATTCACCCCTCCACTTT	CSASNRDPNSPLHF
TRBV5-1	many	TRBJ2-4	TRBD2	TGCGCCAGCAGCAACCTCGGGGGGTTTACCAAAAACATTCAGTACTTC	CASSNLGGFTKNIQYF
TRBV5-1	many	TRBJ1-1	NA	TGCGCCAGCAGCTTGGAACATTACACTGAAGCTTTCTTT	CASSLEHYTEAFF
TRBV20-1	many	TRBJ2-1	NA	TGCAGTGCTAGAGACAGGGTTTTGTTCAATGAGCAGTTCTTC	CSARDRVLFNEQFF
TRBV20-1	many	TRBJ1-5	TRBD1	TGCAGTGCTGAACAGGGGAACCAGCCCCAGCATTTT	CSAEQGNQPQHF
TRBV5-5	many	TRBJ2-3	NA	TGTGCCTGCAACAGGGTATCGACAGATACGCAGTATTTT	CACNRVSTDTQYF
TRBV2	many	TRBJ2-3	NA	TGTGCCAGCAAAGACAGAGAAGTAGGGGGAACGCAGTATTTT	CASKDREVGGTQYF
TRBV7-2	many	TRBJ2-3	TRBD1	TGTGCCAGCAGCTCTGTGGGGACAGGGGCTGCAGATACGCAGTATTTT	CASSSVGTGAADTQYF
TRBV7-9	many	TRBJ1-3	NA	TGTGCCAGCAGCTTAGTGGGCCAATTCTCTGGAAACACCATATATTTT	CASSLVGQFSGNTIYF
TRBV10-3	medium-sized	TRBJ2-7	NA	TGTGCCATCAGAACCCGGGACTCCTTATACGAGCAGTACTTC	CAIRTRDSLYEQYF
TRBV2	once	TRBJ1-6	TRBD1	TGTGCCGGTCAGCCGGGGACAGGGGAATCACCCCTCCACTTT	CAGQPGTGESPLHF
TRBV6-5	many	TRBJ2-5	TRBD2	TGTGCCAGCAGTTACGTAGCGGGGACGTATGAGACCCAGTACTTC	CASSYVAGTYETQYF
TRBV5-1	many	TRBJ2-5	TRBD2	TGCGCCAGTGCGATCCTCCGGGAGGAAGAGACCCAGTACTTC	CASAILREEETQYF
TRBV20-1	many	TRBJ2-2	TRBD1	TGCAGTGCTAGAGGCATGGACAGGGCCACCGGGGAGCTGTTTTTT	CSARGMDRATGELFF
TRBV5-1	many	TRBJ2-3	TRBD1	TGCGCCAGCAGCCAGGGACAGGGGGCGGCAGATACGCAGTATTTT	CASSQGQGAADTQYF
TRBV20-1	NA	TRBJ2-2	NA	TGCAGTGCTAAAGGCGGGCACAACACCGGGGAGCTGTTTTTT	CSAKGGHNTGELFF
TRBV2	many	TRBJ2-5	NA	TGTGCCAGCAGTGAAGACCAAGAGACCCAGTACTTC	CASSEDQETQYF
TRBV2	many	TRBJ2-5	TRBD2	TGTGCCAGCACTCGGGGGGGGCAAGAGACCCAGTACTTC	CASTRGGQETQYF
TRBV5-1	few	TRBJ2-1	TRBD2	TGCGCCAGCAGCTTCGGCGGGGGGTCCAACAATGAGCAGTTCTTC	CASSFGGGSNNEQFF
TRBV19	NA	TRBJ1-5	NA	TGTGCCAGTAGTCTGGCTCAGGGGTTTAGTCAGCCCCAGAATTTT	CASSLAQGFSQPQNF
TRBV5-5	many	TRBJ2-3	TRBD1	TGTGCCAGCAGCTTGAGGCCAGGGGGCAGTGGCACAGATACGCAGTATTTT	CASSLRPGGSGTDTQYF
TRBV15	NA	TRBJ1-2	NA	TGTACCACCAGCAGAGATGGCGGACGAAAAAGGGGTGGCTACACCTTC	CTTSRDGGRKRGGYTF
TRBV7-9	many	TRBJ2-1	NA	TGTGCCAGCAGCTTAGTTAACCCGAAGTACAATGAGCAGTTCTTC	CASSLVNPKYNEQFF
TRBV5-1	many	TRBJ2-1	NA	TGCGCCAGCAGCTGGGAAGACAGCTCCTACAATGAGCAGTTCTTC	CASSWEDSSYNEQFF
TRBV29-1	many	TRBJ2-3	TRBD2	TGCAGCGATTCTAGCGGGGGGTTGGATACGCAGTATTTT	CSDSSGGLDTQYF
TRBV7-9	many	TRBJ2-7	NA	TGTGCCAGCAGCCCTCCGACAGACGAGCAGTACTTC	CASSPPTDEQYF
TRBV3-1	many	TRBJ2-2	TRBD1	TGTGCCAGCAGCCATTCCCGGACAGGGAACACCGGGGAGCTGTTTTTT	CASSHSRTGNTGELFF
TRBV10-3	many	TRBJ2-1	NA	TGTGCCATCAGTGCGGGTAACGAGCAGTTCTTC	CAISAGNEQFF
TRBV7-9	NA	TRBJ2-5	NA	TGTGCCAGCAGCCGTACGCAGTGGGAAGAGACCCAGTACTTC	CASSRTQWEETQYF
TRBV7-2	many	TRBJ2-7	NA	TGTGCCAGCAGCTTAGACAACCAGGCCATCGAGCAGTACTTC	CASSLDNQAIEQYF
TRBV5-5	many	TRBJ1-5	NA	TGTGCCACTACCGCCTTACAACGCGCCTTCAATCAGCCCCAGCATTTT	CATTALQRAFNQPQHF
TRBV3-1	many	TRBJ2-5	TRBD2	TGTGCCAGCAGCCCATTATTAGCGGGGGGCGGAGAGACCCAGTACTTC	CASSPLLAGGGETQYF
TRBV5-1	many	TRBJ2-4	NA	TGCGCCAGCAGCTTGGCCGGGAGATCCATTCAGTACTTC	CASSLAGRSIQYF
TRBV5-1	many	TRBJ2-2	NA	TGCGCCAGCAGCTCAACAGGGTTGGCGAACACCGGGGAGCTGTTTTTT	CASSSTGLANTGELFF
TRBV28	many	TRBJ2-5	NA	TGTGCCAGCAGTTCGGGGGCTTCGTACCAAGAGACCCAGTACTTC	CASSSGASYQETQYF
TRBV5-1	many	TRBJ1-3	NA	TGCGCCAGCAGCCCGCGGGCCAGCACTGGAAACACCATATATTTT	CASSPRASTGNTIYF
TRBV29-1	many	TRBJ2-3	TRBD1	TGCAGCGTTCGTCCGGGACAGTCCACAGATACGCAGTATTTT	CSVRPGQSTDTQYF
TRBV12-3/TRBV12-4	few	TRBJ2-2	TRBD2	TGTGCCAGCAGTGCTGGACTAGCCTGGGGAGCCGGGGAGCTGTTTTTT	CASSAGLAWGAGELFF
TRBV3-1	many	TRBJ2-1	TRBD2	TGTGCCAGCAGCCAAATAGCGGGGGGGCCCTACAATGAGCAGTTCTTC	CASSQIAGGPYNEQFF
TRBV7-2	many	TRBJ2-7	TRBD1	TGTGCCAGCAGCTGGGACAGGGGGCGTAACGAGCAGTACTTC	CASSWDRGRNEQYF
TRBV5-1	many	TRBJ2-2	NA	TGCGCCAGCAGCCCAGGTCGAGGGTTGTTCACCGGGGAGCTGTTTTTT	CASSPGRGLFTGELFF
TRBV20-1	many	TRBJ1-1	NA	TGCAGTGCTAGAAAGCCAGGGCGGTCTACTGAAGCTTTCTTT	CSARKPGRSTEAFF
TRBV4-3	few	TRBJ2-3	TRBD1	TGCGCCAGCAGCGCTAGGACAGGGTTGTCGGATACGCAGTATTTT	CASSARTGLSDTQYF
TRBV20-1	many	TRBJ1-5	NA	TGCAGTGCTAGTGGTGTTAGCAATCAGCCCCAGCATTTT	CSASGVSNQPQHF
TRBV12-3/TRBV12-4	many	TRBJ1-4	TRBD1	TGTGCCAGCAGGCGGGACAGCTCTAATGAAAAACTGTTTTTT	CASRRDSSNEKLFF